This paragraph covers one TCR beta chain sequence. The antigen is undetermined. The sample originates from a study of a mutant IDH1 vaccine in newly diagnosed glioma. Across the whole study: Earlier therapy was either radiotherapy, temozolomide, or both, and most got both.

Study-wide results and caveats: It seemed that pseudoprogression was not linked to changes in the top peripheral T cell clonotypes.

TCRdb's table, derived via immunoSEQ multiplex PCR, lists solely in-frame clones and lacks some. Among about 36,000 clones listed, more than 80% were seen once. Time point denoted: week 5, during vaccination. The study gave 300 ug of mutant IDH1 20-mer peptide per vaccine dose, with topical imiquimod. New WHO grade 3 or 4 IDH1-mutant, ATRX-lost astrocytomas were present in all donors. V was pared by 6 bases and J by 3 bases, with 0 bases of the junction left unmatched. The CDR3 is 14 residues long. Germline values: CDR1 MNHEY, CDR2 SVGAGI. The material sequenced was PBMCs, taken from a glioma patient whose treatment included an IDH1 peptide vaccine. The chain recombines TRBV6-5 with TRBJ2-2; 11 bases line up with TRBD1. The receptor was isolated from a man over 45 with glioma. The DNA for the CDR3 is TGTGCCAGCAGGGGACAGGGGGACACCGGGGAGCTGTTTTTT. Its protein is CASRGQGDTGELFF.